There are a few counts of the clone carrying this T cell receptor (beta chain). TCRdb re-derived calls from the RT-PCR reads in MiXCR, one entry per CDR3 protein. The table has some 570,000 distinct CDR3 sequences, about 11% seen once. These data belong to a study of response to subunit inactivated influenza vaccine. The sample was also linked to a second study, of T cells expressing NK-cell markers. That study reports: UMIs accompanied the 5'RACE template switching by which TCR beta cDNA was made. CD3+CD56+NKG2C+, CD3+CD56+NKG2C- and CD3+CD56-NKG2C+ T cells, once sorted, supplied the TCR beta repertoires. These same clonotypes (in a few donors) also led the CD3+CD56-NKG2C+ fraction.

This material consisted of PBMCs from blood, taken on the day of vaccination. The source of this sequence is a man aged 45-65 years who received an inactivated influenza vaccine.

CDR3 amino acids: CASQERGPMGTQYF. The DNA of the CDR3 is TGTGCCAGCCAAGAACGCGGGCCGATGGGGACCCAGTACTTC. The chain employs TRBV18 and TRBJ2-5; tentatively, D is TRBD2 (5 bases). CDR1 and CDR2 (germline): KGHSH, LQKENI. This CDR3 has 14 residues. Trimming removed 8 bases from V and 7 bases from J, with 20 bases in between.